This T cell receptor beta chain was obtained from a study of CD8 T cells in Susac syndrome. An amount of RNA that ranged from roughly 0.5 to 1 ug was reverse transcribed with random hexamers. By means of immunoSEQ multiplex PCR, TCR beta CDR3 spanning 54 Vbeta and 13 Jbeta underwent amplification. TCRdb passed the immunoSEQ multiplex PCR reads through MiXCR, listing each CDR3 protein once. The sample shows fewer than 350,000 distinct CDR3 sequences, just over 90% of them seen only once. The authors sequenced TCR beta from blood CD8+ and CD4+ T cells. TEMRA cells were enriched by FACS, while CD8+ and CD4+ T cells were obtained through a negative isolation that was performed magnetically. CDR3 length: 14 residues. The V end was cut by 1 base, the J end by 9 bases, with 13 bases between. Germline values: CDR1 LGHDT, CDR2 YNNKEL (reference sequence).

Material: CD4+ T cells from PBMCs. The TCR sequence derives from a human donor with multiple sclerosis. The chain couples TRBV3-1 to TRBJ2-1, with D possibly being TRBD1 or TRBD2 (5 bases each). The CDR3 nucleotides are TGTGCCAGCAGCCAAGTAAGAGGGGCTGGTGAGCAGTTCTTC. Protein: CASSQVRGAGEQFF.